These 29 T cell receptor beta chains were sequenced from one sample in a study of tumor T cells in aggressive B-cell lymphoma. The method was immunoSEQ multiplex PCR; TCRdb's version includes in-frame clones alone and lacks a portion of them. The sample includes fewer than 5,500 clones, around 94% of them seen just once. Sequencing was carried out using tumor tissue. The receptors originated from an adult with diffuse large B cell lymphoma.

V and J are TRBV27 and TRBJ1-4; a weak D match, TRBD1 (6 bases). The V gene lost 3 bases and the J gene lost 6 bases, with 11 bases spanning the gap. The CDR3 is made up of 14 amino acids. The V gene's germline CDR1 is MNHEY and CDR2 SMNVEV (reference sequence). CDR3 protein: CASSLFRGDEKLFF. The CDR3 DNA follows: TGTGCCAGCAGTTTGTTCAGGGGAGATGAAAAACTGTTTTTT.

CDR3 sequence (DNA): TGTGCCAGCAGTTTAGACAGGGGTGGGGGGAATCAGCCCCAGCATTTT. It encodes CASSLDRGGGNQPQHF. The gene calls are TRBV27 and TRBJ1-5, with 8 positions matching TRBD1. The V and J ends lost 2 bases and 4 bases, in that order; junction bases with no gene match: 7. The CDR3 contains 16 residues. The germline V gene has CDR1 MNHEY and CDR2 SMNVEV (reference sequence).

The sample holds one count of this clone. The DNA for the CDR3 is TGTGCCAGCACAGGACAGGGGGGATCCTACAATGAGCAGTTCTTC. This encodes CASTGQGGSYNEQFF. The chain has TRBV25-1 and TRBJ2-1, with 10 nucleotides matching TRBD1. From germline, CDR1 is MGHDK and CDR2 SYGVNS. V lost 7 bases to trimming and J lost 1 base; unmatched junction nucleotides: 4. The CDR3 contains 15 residues.

CDR3 bases: TGCGCCAGCAGCATCCTGACAGGGTCTGAAGCTTTCTTT. Amino acids: CASSILTGSEAFF. The J gene is TRBJ1-1, the V gene TRBV5-1; 7 bases match TRBD1. CDR3 length: 13 residues. The V segment lost 4 bases and the J segment 6 bases; nucleotides outside the gene matches: 6. Germline V gene data show CDR1 as SGHRS and CDR2 as YFSETQ. The entire variable domain, with the rest obtained from reference TRBV5-1 and TRBJ1-1, is as follows: KAGVTQTPRYLIKTRGQQVTLSCSPISGHRSVSWYQQTPGQGLQFLFEYFSETQRNKGNFPGRFSGRQFSNSRSEMNVSTLELGDSALYLCASSILTGSEAFFGQGTRLTVV.

The gene calls are TRBV18 and TRBJ2-5; D remains ambiguous. CDR1 and CDR2 from the germline V gene are KGHSH and LQKENI. The CDR3 consists of 11 residues. The germline V and J ends were trimmed by 6 bases and 10 bases, with 12 bases remaining between them. CDR3 sequence (DNA): TGTGCCAGCTCTGTCGACAACGTCCAGTACTTC. This translates into CASSVDNVQYF.

This chain joins TRBV7-9 and TRBJ2-4, with 7 bases matching TRBD1. Per the germline V gene, CDR1 is SEHNR and CDR2 is FQNEAQ (reference sequence). This CDR3 spans 15 amino acids. With V trimmed by 3 bases and J by 9 bases, 11 bases remained unmatched. The CDR3 here is CASSLLEGAESIQYF. The CDR3 DNA sequence: TGTGCCAGCAGCTTGCTCGAGGGGGCTGAGAGCATTCAGTACTTC.

This chain joins TRBV5-1 and TRBJ2-2, with TRBD1 matching 8 bases. V lost 0 bases to trimming and J lost 1 base; unmatched junction nucleotides: 2. This CDR3 has 16 amino acids. Germline V gene sequence: CDR1 SGHRS, CDR2 YFSETQ. The CDR3 reads CASSLGTGLNTGELFF. CDR3 DNA: TGCGCCAGCAGCTTGGGGACAGGGTTGAACACCGGGGAGCTGTTTTTT.

V and J are TRBV18 and TRBJ2-5, with 12 bases identical to TRBD2. Germline values: CDR1 KGHSH, CDR2 LQKENI. With 5 bases clipped from V and 5 bases from J, the junction kept 12 bases outside the gene matches. The CDR3 extends over 17 amino acids. The CDR3 coding sequence is TGTGCCAGCTCATTACTAGCGGGAGGATTCCGTCTGGAGACCCAGTACTTC. Protein sequence: CASSLLAGGFRLETQYF.

CDR3 in DNA: TGTGCCAGCAGCTTATACAGGGCTGGTAACTATGGCTACACCTTC. Its translation is CASSLYRAGNYGYTF. The chain links TRBV13 to TRBJ1-2; a possible D gene is TRBD1 (6 bases). CDR1 and CDR2 from the germline V gene are PRHDT and FYEKMQ (reference sequence). Between the trimmed V and J ends, which lost 2 bases and 1 base, there was a span of 11 bases. The CDR3 has 15 amino acids.

V and J are TRBV27 and TRBJ2-2, with a possible D match to TRBD1 (5 bases). The CDR3 contains 12 residues. Trimming pared 2 bases from V and 9 bases from J, leaving 7 bases between. CDR1 is MNHEY and CDR2 is SMNVEV in the germline V gene (reference sequence). The CDR3 region is CASSLTGWELFF. In DNA form, the CDR3 reads TGTGCCAGCAGTTTAACAGGCTGGGAGCTGTTTTTT.

This chain links TRBV29-1 with TRBJ1-1; 8 bases agree with TRBD1. The CDR3 is 13 residues long. With V trimmed by 6 bases and J by 1 base, 4 bases remained unmatched. CDR1 and CDR2 (germline): SQVTM, ANQGSEA. The CDR3 is CSVTGVRNTEAFF. In DNA, the CDR3 is TGCAGCGTGACAGGGGTCAGGAACACTGAAGCTTTCTTT.

The chain links TRBV11-2 to TRBJ2-3; no definite D call. Trimming stripped 1 base from V and 1 base from J, with 3 bases between. The germline V gene encodes CDR1 SGHAT and CDR2 FQNNGV. The CDR3 spans 13 residues. The CDR3 nucleotides read TGTGCCAGCAGCTTAGCAGGCACAGATACGCAGTATTTT. Translated: CASSLAGTDTQYF.

The CDR3 loop is CASSQTTGFYGYTF. CDR3 bases: TGCGCCAGCAGCCAAACGACAGGGTTCTATGGCTACACCTTC. The V and J genes are TRBV4-1 and TRBJ1-2, with 7 bases fitting TRBD1. The ends lost 2 bases at V and 4 bases at J; junction bases unmatched: 4. The CDR3 contains 14 residues. Germline CDR1 MGHRA, CDR2 YSYEKL.

This rearrangement joins TRBV5-6 to TRBJ2-5; TRBD2 aligns across 14 bases. This CDR3 is 15 amino acids long. V shed 4 bases, J shed 3 bases, and the junction held 2 bases outside the gene matches. Germline-derived CDR1 and CDR2 are SGHDT and YYEEEE. In DNA, the CDR3 is TGTGCCAGCAGCGAGGGACTAGCGGGAGAAGAGACCCAGTACTTC. This codes for CASSEGLAGEETQYF.

This chain uses TRBV7-3 with TRBJ1-6; tentative D call: TRBD1 (5 bases). CDR3 length: 15 residues. Germline V lookup: CDR1 SGHTA, CDR2 FQGTGA. V was clipped by 0 bases and J by 8 bases, with 11 bases between them. CDR3 DNA: TGTGCCAGCAGCTTAACAACAGGTGGGGATTCACCCCTCCACTTT. This translates into CASSLTTGGDSPLHF.

This sequence joins TRBV7-2 and TRBJ2-3, with 9 bases aligning to TRBD2. The CDR3 is 17 residues long. Germline loops: CDR1 SGHTA, CDR2 FQGNSA. V gave up 5 bases and J gave up 1 base; unmatched junction bases: 10. The CDR3 reads CASSPALSGRGTDTQYF. The CDR3 DNA reads as TGTGCCAGCAGCCCCGCCCTTAGCGGGAGAGGCACAGATACGCAGTATTTT.

This clone was counted once. In DNA, the CDR3 is TGTGCCAGCAGTTTTGGGCTGGACACCTACGAGCAGTACTTC. Translating it yields CASSFGLDTYEQYF. The chain uses TRBV28 and TRBJ2-7; possibly TRBD1 for D (5 bases). This CDR3 has 14 residues. The V end was cut by 3 bases, the J end by 2 bases, with 11 bases between. Germline CDR1 is MDHEN and CDR2 is SYDVKM.

This chain connects TRBV30 to TRBJ2-7; 7 bases align to TRBD2. Per germline, CDR1 GTSNPN and CDR2 SVGIG (reference sequence). The trim removed 5 bases at V and 3 bases at J, leaving 1 base unmatched. The CDR3 has 11 amino acids. This CDR3 reads CAWGGDYEQYF. The DNA of the CDR3 is TGTGCCTGGGGGGGGGACTACGAGCAGTACTTC.

The chain carries TRBV7-3 and TRBJ2-3, with 8 bases matching TRBD2. The junction had 1 base not matched to a gene; V was cut back by 2 bases and J by 0 bases. The germline CDR1 and CDR2 sequences are SGHTA and FQGTGA. The CDR3 extends over 15 amino acids. The CDR3 loop reads CASSLLAGSTDTQYF. For the CDR3, the DNA is TGTGCCAGCAGCTTATTAGCGGGGAGCACAGATACGCAGTATTTT.

The rearrangement joins TRBV7-9 to TRBJ1-3; 8 positions match TRBD1. The CDR3 loop spans 18 amino acids. The trim removed 4 bases at V and 3 bases at J, leaving 14 bases unmatched. In germline, CDR1 is SEHNR, CDR2 FQNEAQ (reference sequence). CDR3 protein: CASSSQSPDRGDGNTIYF. CDR3 nucleotide sequence: TGTGCCAGCAGCTCCCAATCCCCAGACAGGGGTGATGGAAACACCATATATTTT.

The rearrangement links TRBV2 to TRBJ2-7; 7 bases are a match to TRBD1. Germline CDR1 is SNHLY and CDR2 is FYNNEI. J lost 5 bases, V lost 4 bases, and 5 bases had no gene match. The CDR3 consists of 13 residues. The CDR3 protein is CASSGQGVDEQYF. The CDR3 DNA is TGTGCCAGCAGTGGACAGGGAGTCGACGAGCAGTACTTC.

The chain combines TRBV27 with TRBJ1-5; D unresolved. The ends were cut back, 2 bases at V and 2 bases at J, with 7 bases in the middle. Per germline, CDR1 MNHEY and CDR2 SMNVEV (reference sequence). The CDR3 spans 14 residues. The CDR3 DNA reads TGTGCCAGCAGTTTAAAGGGAGGCAATCAGCCCCAGCATTTT. Translation: CASSLKGGNQPQHF.

The gene calls are TRBV13 and TRBJ1-2; 9 positions match TRBD1. There are 15 residues in the CDR3. Losses at the gene ends were 2 bases for V and 4 bases for J; bases not matched to a gene: 5. Per the germline V gene, CDR1 is PRHDT and CDR2 is FYEKMQ (reference sequence). CDR3: CASSLTGTGIYGYTF. The DNA for the CDR3 is TGTGCCAGCAGCTTAACGGGGACAGGGATCTATGGCTACACCTTC.

CDR3 residues: CASSLGLARSTDTQYF. CDR3 in DNA: TGTGCCAGCAGCTTAGGACTAGCTCGGAGCACAGATACGCAGTATTTT. The chain combines TRBV7-9 with TRBJ2-3; 7 bases fit TRBD2. J lost 0 bases, V lost 1 base, and 4 bases had no gene match. Germline V gives CDR1 SEHNR, CDR2 FQNEAQ (reference sequence). CDR3 length equals 16 residues.

This chain links TRBV7-2 with TRBJ2-3, with 7 bases identical to TRBD2. CDR1 and CDR2 (germline): SGHTA, FQGNSA. The CDR3 is made up of 12 amino acids. V shed 11 bases, J shed 2 bases, and the junction held 4 bases outside the gene matches. CDR3 loop: CAGAGSTDTQYF. The CDR3 region has the DNA TGTGCCGGAGCGGGGTCCACAGATACGCAGTATTTT.

This clone has only one observation. The chain couples TRBV6-1 to TRBJ2-1; 7 positions agree with TRBD1. Germline trimming cut 1 base from V and 5 bases from J; bases unmatched to any gene: 2. The CDR3 sequence is 14 residues long. Per germline, CDR1 MNHNS and CDR2 SASEGT. CDR3 sequence (DNA): TGTGCCAGCAGTGAAGTGGACAGGAACAATGAGCAGTTCTTC. Protein product: CASSEVDRNNEQFF.

The rearrangement uses TRBV5-5 and TRBJ1-2; no firm D call. Per germline, CDR1 SGHKS and CDR2 YYEKEE (reference sequence). CDR3 length: 15 amino acids. V lost 4 bases and J lost 5, with 18 bases in between. This CDR3 is CASSPRGVVAYGYTF. The CDR3 DNA is TGTGCCAGCAGCCCTAGAGGAGTGGTAGCTTATGGCTACACCTTC.

The chain combines TRBV9 with TRBJ2-1; 11 bases line up with TRBD2. The J segment lost 7 bases and the V segment lost 4 bases, leaving 7 bases of the junction unmatched. The CDR3 consists of 15 residues. The germline CDR1 and CDR2 sequences are SGDLS and YYNGEE. This chain's CDR3 is CASSISGRAGNEQFF. The CDR3 DNA follows: TGTGCCAGCAGCATTAGCGGGAGGGCTGGTAATGAGCAGTTCTTC. The full variable domain, with the rest looked up from reference TRBV9 and TRBJ2-1, is DSGVTQTPKHLITATGQRVTLRCSPRSGDLSVYWYQQSLDQGLQFLIQYYNGEERAKGNILERFSAQQFPDLHSELNLSSLELGDSALYFCASSISGRAGNEQFFGPGTRLTVL.

This chain joins TRBV5-4 and TRBJ2-7, with 12 bases fitting TRBD2. The germline gives CDR1 SGHNT, CDR2 YYREEE (reference sequence). Trimming cost V 0 bases and J 4 bases; bases outside gene matches: 5. The CDR3 extends over 16 amino acids. The DNA for the CDR3 is TGTGCCAGCAGCTTGGCCTCTAGCGGGGGGGCGTACGAGCAGTACTTC. It specifies CASSLASSGGAYEQYF.